The clone carrying this T cell receptor beta chain occurred a few times. No antigen is known for it. An end of the junction does not agree with germline; a read error may underlie this. CDR1 is DFQATT and CDR2 is SNEGSKA in the germline V gene (reference sequence). There are 14 residues in the CDR3. This sample was included in a study of blood T cells in healthy people across ages. A sample-barcoded 5' primer and a J-beta primer mix were used in a second PCR of roughly 6 to 11 cycles. Paired-end reads containing CDR3 totaled no fewer than 3 million for each sample. TCRdb redid the calling of the 5' RACE reads with MiXCR, one entry per CDR3 protein. Of 600,000 to 800,000 distinct CDR3 sequences in the sample, under 25% were seen once. Whenever a sample was processed, at least 6 million PBMCs were isolated. Extraction of total RNA produced a minimum of 5 micrograms from each sample. General study findings and limits: Any changes in expanded clonotypes were possibly confounded, as donor CMV status remained unknown.

The sample taken for sequencing was blood. The TCR originated in a man aged 65 to 79 in good health. The gene calls are TRBV20-1 and TRBJ2-5; no clear D. The CDR3 DNA reads as TGCAGTGCTAGAGTTGCGCCCAGCTCCTACGAGCAGTGCTTC. It is translated as CSARVAPSSYEQCF.